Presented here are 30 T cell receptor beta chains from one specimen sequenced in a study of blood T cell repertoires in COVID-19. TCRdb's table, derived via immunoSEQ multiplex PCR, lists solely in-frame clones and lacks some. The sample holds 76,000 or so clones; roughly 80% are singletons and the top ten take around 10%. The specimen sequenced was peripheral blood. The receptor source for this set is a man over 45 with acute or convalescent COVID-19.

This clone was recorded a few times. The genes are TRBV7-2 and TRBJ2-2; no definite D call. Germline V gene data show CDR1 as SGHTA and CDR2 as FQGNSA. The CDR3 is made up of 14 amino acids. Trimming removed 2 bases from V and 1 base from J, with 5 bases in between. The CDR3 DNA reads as TGTGCCAGCAGCTTACTTTTGAACACCGGGGAGCTGTTTTTT. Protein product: CASSLLLNTGELFF. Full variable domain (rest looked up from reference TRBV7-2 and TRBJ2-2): GAGVSQSPSNKVTEKGKDVELRCDPISGHTALYWYRQSLGQGLEFLIYFQGNSAPDKSGLPSDRFSAERTGGSVSTLTIQRTQQEDSAVYLCASSLLLNTGELFFGEGSRLTVL.

The chain's CDR3 is CASSQGPGRGDQPQHF. For the CDR3, the DNA is TGCGCCAGCAGCCAAGGCCCCGGCAGGGGCGATCAGCCCCAGCATTTT. The genes are TRBV4-1 and TRBJ1-5; TRBD1 is a possible D gene (6 bases). This CDR3 is 16 amino acids long. The germline gives CDR1 MGHRA, CDR2 YSYEKL. V was cut by 1 base and J by 5 bases, with 15 bases left in between.

The CDR3 region is CSVVGSRNTGELFF. The DNA for the CDR3 is TGCAGCGTTGTCGGGAGTAGGAACACCGGGGAGCTGTTTTTT. The chain links TRBV29-1 to TRBJ2-2, with D perhaps matching TRBD2 (6 bases). Between the trimmed V and J ends, which lost 4 bases and 1 base, there was a span of 10 bases. Germline CDR1 SQVTM, CDR2 ANQGSEA. This CDR3 is built from 14 residues.

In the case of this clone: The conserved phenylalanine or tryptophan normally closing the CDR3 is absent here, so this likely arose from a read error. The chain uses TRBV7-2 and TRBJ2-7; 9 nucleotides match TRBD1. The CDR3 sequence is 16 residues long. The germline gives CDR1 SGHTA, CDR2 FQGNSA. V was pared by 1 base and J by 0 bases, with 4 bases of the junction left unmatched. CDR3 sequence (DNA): TGTGCCAGCAGCTTAGGGGGGACAGGGATCTCCTACGAGCAGTACTCC. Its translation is CASSLGGTGISYEQYS.

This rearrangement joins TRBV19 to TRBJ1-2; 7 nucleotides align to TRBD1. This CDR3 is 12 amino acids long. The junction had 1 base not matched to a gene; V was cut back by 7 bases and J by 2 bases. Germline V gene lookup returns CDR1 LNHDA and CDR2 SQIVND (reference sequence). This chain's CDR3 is CASKDRNYGYTF. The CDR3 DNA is TGTGCCAGTAAGGACAGGAACTATGGCTACACCTTC.

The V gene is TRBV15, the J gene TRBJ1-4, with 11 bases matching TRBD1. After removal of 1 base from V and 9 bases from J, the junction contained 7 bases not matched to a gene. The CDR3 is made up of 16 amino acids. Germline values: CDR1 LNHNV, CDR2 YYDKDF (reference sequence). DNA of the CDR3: TGTGCCACCAGCAGAGCGGGGACAGGGGGAAGCAAAAAACTGTTTTTT. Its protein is CATSRAGTGGSKKLFF.

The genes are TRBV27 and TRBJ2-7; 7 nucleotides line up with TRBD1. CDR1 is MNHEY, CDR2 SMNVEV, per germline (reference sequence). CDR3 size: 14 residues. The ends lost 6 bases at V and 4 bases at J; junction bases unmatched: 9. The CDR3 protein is CASSNGQVLYEQYF. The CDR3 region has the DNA TGTGCCAGCAGCAACGGACAGGTCCTGTACGAGCAGTACTTC.

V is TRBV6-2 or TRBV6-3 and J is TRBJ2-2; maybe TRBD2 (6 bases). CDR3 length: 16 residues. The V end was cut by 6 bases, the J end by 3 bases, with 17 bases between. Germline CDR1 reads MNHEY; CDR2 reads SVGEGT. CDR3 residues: CASSPEMSGYTGELFF. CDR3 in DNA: TGTGCCAGCAGCCCCGAGATGAGCGGGTACACCGGGGAGCTGTTTTTT.

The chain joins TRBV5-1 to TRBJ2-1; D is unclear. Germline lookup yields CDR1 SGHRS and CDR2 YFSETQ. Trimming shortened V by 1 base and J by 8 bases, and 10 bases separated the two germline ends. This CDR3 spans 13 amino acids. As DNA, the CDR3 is TGCGCCAGCAGCTTGAACGAGGCGGATGAGCAGTTCTTC. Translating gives CASSLNEADEQFF. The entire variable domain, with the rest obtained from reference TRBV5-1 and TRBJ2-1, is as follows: KAGVTQTPRYLIKTRGQQVTLSCSPISGHRSVSWYQQTPGQGLQFLFEYFSETQRNKGNFPGRFSGRQFSNSRSEMNVSTLELGDSALYLCASSLNEADEQFFGPGTRLTVL.

CDR3 amino acids: CASSYDPGRGETQYF. In DNA form, the CDR3 reads TGCGCCAGCAGCTACGACCCTGGACGCGGGGAGACCCAGTACTTC. The chain employs TRBV5-1 and TRBJ2-5; a weak D match, TRBD2 (5 bases). Trimming pared 3 bases from V and 5 bases from J, leaving 17 bases between. The CDR3 is 15 amino acids. The germline CDR1 and CDR2 sequences are SGHRS and YFSETQ.

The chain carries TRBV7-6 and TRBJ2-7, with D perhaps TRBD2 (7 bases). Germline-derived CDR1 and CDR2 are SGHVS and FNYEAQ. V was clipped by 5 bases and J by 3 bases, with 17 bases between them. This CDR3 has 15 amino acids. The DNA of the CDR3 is TGTGCCAGCAGCCCACAGGAAGGGGGGGACTACGAGCAGTACTTC. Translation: CASSPQEGGDYEQYF.

The CDR3, as DNA: TGCGCCAGCAGGAGCGTGAGAGGAACGAACACCGGGGAGCTGTTTTTT. This sequence encodes CASRSVRGTNTGELFF. This rearrangement joins TRBV4-3 to TRBJ2-2; D is uncertain. The CDR3 runs 16 residues. Germline V gives CDR1 LGHNA, CDR2 YSLEER. The V end was cut by 6 bases, the J end by 0 bases, with 14 bases between.

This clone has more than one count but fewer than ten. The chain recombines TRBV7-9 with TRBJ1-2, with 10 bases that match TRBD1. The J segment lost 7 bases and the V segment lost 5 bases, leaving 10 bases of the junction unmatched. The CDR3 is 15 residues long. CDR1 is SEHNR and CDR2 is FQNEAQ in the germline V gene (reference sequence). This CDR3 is CASSPSVTGGFGYTF. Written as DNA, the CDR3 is TGTGCCAGCAGCCCTTCTGTGACAGGGGGCTTTGGCTACACCTTC.

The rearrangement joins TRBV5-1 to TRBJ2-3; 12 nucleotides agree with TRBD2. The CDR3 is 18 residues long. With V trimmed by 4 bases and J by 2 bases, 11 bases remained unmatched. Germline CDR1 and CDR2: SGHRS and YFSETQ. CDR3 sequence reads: CASSLYGLAGGSTDTQYF. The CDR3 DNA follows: TGCGCCAGCAGCCTATATGGGCTAGCGGGAGGGTCCACAGATACGCAGTATTTT.

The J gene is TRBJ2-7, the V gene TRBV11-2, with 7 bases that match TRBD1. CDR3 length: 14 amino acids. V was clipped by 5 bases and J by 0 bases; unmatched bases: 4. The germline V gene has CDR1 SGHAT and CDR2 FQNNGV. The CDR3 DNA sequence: TGTGCCAGCAGCCAGGACAGGCCCTCCTACGAGCAGTACTTC. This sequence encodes CASSQDRPSYEQYF.

The DNA for the CDR3 is TGTGCCAGTAGAGGAGGGGCAAGGGACTATGGCTACACCTTC. Translation: CASRGGARDYGYTF. This rearrangement joins TRBV19 to TRBJ1-2, with D possibly being TRBD1 (5 bases). CDR1 and CDR2 (germline): LNHDA, SQIVND (reference sequence). V was trimmed by 6 bases and J by 3 bases, leaving 14 bases between them. The CDR3 runs 14 residues.

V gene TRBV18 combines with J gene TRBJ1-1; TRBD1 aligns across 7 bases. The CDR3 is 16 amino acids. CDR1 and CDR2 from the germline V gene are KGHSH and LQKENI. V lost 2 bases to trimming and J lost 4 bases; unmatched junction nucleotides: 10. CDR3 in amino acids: CASSPGNEGARTEAFF. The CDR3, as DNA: TGTGCCAGCTCACCAGGGAACGAGGGGGCGCGCACTGAAGCTTTCTTT.

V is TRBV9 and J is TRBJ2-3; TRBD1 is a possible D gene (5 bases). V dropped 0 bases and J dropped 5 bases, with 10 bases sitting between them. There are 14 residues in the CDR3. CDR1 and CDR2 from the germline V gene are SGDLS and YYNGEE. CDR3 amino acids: CASSVEGMRDTQYF. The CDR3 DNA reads TGTGCCAGCAGCGTAGAGGGGATGAGAGATACGCAGTATTTT.

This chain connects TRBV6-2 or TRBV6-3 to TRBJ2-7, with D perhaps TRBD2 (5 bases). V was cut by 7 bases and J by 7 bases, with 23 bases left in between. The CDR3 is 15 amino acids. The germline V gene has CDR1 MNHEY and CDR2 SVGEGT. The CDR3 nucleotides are TGTGCCAGCACCCCCGCCAGGACTTCGACTTGGGAGCAGTACTTC. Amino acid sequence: CASTPARTSTWEQYF.

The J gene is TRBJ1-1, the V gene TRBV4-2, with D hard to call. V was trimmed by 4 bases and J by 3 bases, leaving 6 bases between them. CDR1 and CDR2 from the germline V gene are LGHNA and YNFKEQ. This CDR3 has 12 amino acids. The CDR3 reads CASSPSDTEAFF. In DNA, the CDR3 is TGTGCCAGCAGCCCTAGTGACACTGAAGCTTTCTTT.

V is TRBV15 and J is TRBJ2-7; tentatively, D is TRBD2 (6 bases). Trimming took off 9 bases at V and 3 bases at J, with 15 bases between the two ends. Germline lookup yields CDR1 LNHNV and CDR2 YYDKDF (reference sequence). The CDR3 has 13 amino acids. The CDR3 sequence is CATGSGENYEQYF. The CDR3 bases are TGTGCCACGGGATCGGGGGAAAACTACGAGCAGTACTTC. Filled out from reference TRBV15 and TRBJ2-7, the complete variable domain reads DAMVIQNPRYQVTQFGKPVTLSCSQTLNHNVMYWYQQKSSQAPKLLFHYYDKDFNNEADTPDNFQSRRPNTSFCFLDIRSPGLGDTAMYLCATGSGENYEQYFGPGTRLTVT.

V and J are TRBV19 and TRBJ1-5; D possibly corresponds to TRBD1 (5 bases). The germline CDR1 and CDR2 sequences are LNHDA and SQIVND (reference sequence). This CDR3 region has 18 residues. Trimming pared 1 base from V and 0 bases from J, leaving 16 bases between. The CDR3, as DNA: TGTGCCAGTAGTATAGGAGGGAGGGGTCCAAATAGCAATCAGCCCCAGCATTTT. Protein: CASSIGGRGPNSNQPQHF.

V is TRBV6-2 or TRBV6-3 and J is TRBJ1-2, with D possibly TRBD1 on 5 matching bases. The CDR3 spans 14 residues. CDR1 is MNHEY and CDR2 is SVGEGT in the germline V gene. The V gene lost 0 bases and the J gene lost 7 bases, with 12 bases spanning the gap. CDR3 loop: CASSYSAVGGGYTF. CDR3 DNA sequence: TGTGCCAGCAGTTACTCGGCGGTCGGGGGTGGCTACACCTTC.

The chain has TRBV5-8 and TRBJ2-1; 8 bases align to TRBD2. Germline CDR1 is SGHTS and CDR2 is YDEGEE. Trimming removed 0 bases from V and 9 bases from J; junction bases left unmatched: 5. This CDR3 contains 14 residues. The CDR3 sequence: CASSLGGLGVEQFF. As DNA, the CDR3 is TGTGCCAGCAGCTTGGGGGGACTAGGGGTTGAGCAGTTCTTC.

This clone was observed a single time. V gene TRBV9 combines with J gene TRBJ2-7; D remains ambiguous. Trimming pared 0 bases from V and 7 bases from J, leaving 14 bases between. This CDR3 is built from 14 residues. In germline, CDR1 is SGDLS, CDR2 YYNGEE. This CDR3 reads CASSVDASQREQYF. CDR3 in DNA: TGTGCCAGCAGCGTAGACGCCTCCCAGAGGGAGCAGTACTTC.

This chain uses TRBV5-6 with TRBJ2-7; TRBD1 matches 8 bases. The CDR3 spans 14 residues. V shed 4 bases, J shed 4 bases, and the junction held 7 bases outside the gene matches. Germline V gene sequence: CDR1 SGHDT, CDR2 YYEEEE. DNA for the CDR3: TGTGCCAGCAGCCCCGGGACAGGTGTGTACGAGCAGTACTTC. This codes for CASSPGTGVYEQYF.

The CDR3 here is CASSFPDTLTGKEQYF. The CDR3 DNA reads TGTGCCAGCAGCTTCCCCGATACATTGACAGGGAAAGAGCAGTACTTC. The genes are TRBV5-5 and TRBJ2-7; 7 bases line up with TRBD1. Germline CDR1 SGHKS, CDR2 YYEKEE (reference sequence). The CDR3 runs to 16 residues. Trimming took 2 bases from V and 7 from J; bases not matched to a gene: 15.

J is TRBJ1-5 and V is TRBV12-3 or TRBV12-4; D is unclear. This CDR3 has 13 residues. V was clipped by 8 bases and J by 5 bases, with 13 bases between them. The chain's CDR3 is CASRPGGDQPQHF. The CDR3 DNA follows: TGTGCCAGCCGCCCGGGTGGAGATCAGCCCCAGCATTTT.

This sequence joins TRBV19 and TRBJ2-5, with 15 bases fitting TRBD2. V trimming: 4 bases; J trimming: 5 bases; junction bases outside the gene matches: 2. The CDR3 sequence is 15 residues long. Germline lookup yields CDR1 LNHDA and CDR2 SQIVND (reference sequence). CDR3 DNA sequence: TGTGCCAGTAGTAGGGGGACTAGCGGGAGGGAGACCCAGTACTTC. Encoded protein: CASSRGTSGRETQYF. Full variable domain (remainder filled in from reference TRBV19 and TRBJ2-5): DGGITQSPKYLFRKEGQNVTLSCEQNLNHDAMYWYRQDPGQGLRLIYYSQIVNDFQKGDIAEGYSVSREKKESFPLTVTSAQKNPTAFYLCASSRGTSGRETQYFGPGTRLLVL.

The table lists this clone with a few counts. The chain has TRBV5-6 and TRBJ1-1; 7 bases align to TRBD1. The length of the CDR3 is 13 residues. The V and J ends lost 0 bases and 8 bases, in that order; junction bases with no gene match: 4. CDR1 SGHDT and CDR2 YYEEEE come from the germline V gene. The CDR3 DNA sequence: TGTGCCAGCAGCTTGGGACAGGGAGCCGAAGCTTTCTTT. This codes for CASSLGQGAEAFF.